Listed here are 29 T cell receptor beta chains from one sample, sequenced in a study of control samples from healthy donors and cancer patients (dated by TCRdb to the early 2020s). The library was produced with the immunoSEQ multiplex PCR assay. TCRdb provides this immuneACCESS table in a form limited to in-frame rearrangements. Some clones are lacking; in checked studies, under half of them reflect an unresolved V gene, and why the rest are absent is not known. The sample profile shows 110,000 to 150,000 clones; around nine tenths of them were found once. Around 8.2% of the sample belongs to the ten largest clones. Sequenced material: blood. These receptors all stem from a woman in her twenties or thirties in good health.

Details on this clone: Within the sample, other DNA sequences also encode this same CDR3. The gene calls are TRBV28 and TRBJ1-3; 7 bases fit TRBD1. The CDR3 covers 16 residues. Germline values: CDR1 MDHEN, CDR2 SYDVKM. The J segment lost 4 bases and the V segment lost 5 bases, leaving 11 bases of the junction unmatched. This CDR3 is CASSPPTGFSGNTIYF. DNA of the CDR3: TGTGCCAGCAGTCCCCCGACAGGGTTCTCAGGAAACACCATATATTTT.

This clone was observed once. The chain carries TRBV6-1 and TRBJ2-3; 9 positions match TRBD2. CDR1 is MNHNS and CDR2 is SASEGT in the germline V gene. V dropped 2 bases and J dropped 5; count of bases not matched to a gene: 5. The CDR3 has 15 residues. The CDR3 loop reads CASSESWREGDTQYF. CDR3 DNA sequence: TGTGCCAGCAGTGAATCGTGGCGGGAGGGAGATACGCAGTATTTT.

CDR3 bases: TGCAGCGTTGAGAGGAGGCTGTATGGCTACACCTTC. Protein sequence: CSVERRLYGYTF. The rearrangement joins TRBV29-1 to TRBJ1-2; D gene unclear. The germline V gene encodes CDR1 SQVTM and CDR2 ANQGSEA. The CDR3 is 12 residues long. With 3 bases removed from V and 5 bases from J, the gap between germline ends came to 10 bases.

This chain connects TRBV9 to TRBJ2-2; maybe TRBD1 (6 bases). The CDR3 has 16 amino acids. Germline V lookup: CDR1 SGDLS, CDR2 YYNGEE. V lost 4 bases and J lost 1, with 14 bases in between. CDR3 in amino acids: CASSPRTAQNTGELFF. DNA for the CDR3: TGTGCCAGCAGCCCCCGGACAGCGCAGAACACCGGGGAGCTGTTTTTT.

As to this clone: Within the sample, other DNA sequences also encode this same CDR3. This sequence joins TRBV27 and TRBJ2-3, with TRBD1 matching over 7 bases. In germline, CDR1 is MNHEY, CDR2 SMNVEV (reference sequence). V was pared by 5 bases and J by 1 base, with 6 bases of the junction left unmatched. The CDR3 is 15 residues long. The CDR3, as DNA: TGTGCCAGCAGTCCCCTCGGGACAGGCACAGATACGCAGTATTTT. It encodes CASSPLGTGTDTQYF.

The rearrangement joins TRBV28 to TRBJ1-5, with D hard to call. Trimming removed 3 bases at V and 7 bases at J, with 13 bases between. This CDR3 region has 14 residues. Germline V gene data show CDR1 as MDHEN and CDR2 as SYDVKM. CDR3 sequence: CASSFSGMGQPQHF. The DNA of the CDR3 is TGTGCCAGCAGTTTCTCGGGTATGGGGCAGCCCCAGCATTTT.

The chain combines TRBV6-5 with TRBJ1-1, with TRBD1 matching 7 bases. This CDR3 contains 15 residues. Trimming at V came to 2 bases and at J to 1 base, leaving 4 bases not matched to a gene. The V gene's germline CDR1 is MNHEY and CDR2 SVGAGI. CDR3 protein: CASSYIGGGNTEAFF. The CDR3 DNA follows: TGTGCCAGCAGTTACATAGGGGGCGGGAACACTGAAGCTTTCTTT.

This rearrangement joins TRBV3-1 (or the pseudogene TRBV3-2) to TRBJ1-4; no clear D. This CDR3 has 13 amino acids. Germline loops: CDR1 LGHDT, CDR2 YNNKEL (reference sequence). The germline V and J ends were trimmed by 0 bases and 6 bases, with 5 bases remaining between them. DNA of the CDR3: TGTGCCAGCAGCCAAGAGAGTTATGAAAAACTGTTTTTT. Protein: CASSQESYEKLFF.

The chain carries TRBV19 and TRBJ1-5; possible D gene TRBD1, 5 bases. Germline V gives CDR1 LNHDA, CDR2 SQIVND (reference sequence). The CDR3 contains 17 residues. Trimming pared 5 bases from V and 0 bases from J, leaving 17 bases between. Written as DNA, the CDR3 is TGTGCCAGTAGTCATGCCGCGGGGGGAAATAGCAATCAGCCCCAGCATTTT. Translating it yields CASSHAAGGNSNQPQHF. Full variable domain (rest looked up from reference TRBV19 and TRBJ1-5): DGGITQSPKYLFRKEGQNVTLSCEQNLNHDAMYWYRQDPGQGLRLIYYSQIVNDFQKGDIAEGYSVSREKKESFPLTVTSAQKNPTAFYLCASSHAAGGNSNQPQHFGDGTRLSIL.

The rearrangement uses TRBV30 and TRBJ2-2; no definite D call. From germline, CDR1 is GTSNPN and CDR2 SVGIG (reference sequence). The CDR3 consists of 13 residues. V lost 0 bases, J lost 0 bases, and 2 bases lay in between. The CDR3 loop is CAWSVSNTGELFF. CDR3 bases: TGTGCCTGGAGTGTATCGAACACCGGGGAGCTGTTTTTT.

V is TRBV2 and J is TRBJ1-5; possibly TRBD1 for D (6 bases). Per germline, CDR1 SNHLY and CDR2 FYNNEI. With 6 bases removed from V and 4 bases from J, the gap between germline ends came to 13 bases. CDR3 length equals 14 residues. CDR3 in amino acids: CASSRSRGNQPQHF. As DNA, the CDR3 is TGTGCCAGCAGCCGATCCAGGGGTAATCAGCCCCAGCATTTT. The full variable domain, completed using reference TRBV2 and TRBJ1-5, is EPEVTQTPSHQVTQMGQEVILRCVPISNHLYFYWYRQILGQKVEFLVSFYNNEISEKSEIFDDQFSVERPDGSNFTLKIRSTKLEDSAMYFCASSRSRGNQPQHFGDGTRLSIL.

CDR3 bases: TGTGCCGCCCGACAGGGGATCTACGAGCAGTACTTC. Protein product: CAARQGIYEQYF. The chain combines TRBV30 with TRBJ2-7; 8 bases are a match to TRBD1. V gave up 8 bases and J gave up 3 bases; unmatched junction bases: 6. Germline V gene sequence: CDR1 GTSNPN, CDR2 SVGIG (reference sequence). The CDR3 loop spans 12 amino acids.

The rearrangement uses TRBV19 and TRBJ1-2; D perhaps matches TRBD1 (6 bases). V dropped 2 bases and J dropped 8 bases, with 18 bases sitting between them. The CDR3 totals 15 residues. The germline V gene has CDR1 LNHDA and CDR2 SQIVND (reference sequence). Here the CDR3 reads CASSIRSGGARGYTF. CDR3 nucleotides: TGTGCCAGTAGTATACGCTCGGGGGGGGCTCGCGGCTACACCTTC.

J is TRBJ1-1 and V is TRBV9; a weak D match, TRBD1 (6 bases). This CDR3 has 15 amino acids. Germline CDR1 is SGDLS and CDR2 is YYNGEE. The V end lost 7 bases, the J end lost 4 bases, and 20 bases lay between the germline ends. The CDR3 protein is CASAEGIGGPTEAFF. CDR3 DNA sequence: TGTGCCAGCGCAGAGGGGATCGGGGGGCCCACTGAAGCTTTCTTT. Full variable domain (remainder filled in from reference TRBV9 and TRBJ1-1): DSGVTQTPKHLITATGQRVTLRCSPRSGDLSVYWYQQSLDQGLQFLIQYYNGEERAKGNILERFSAQQFPDLHSELNLSSLELGDSALYFCASAEGIGGPTEAFFGQGTRLTVV.

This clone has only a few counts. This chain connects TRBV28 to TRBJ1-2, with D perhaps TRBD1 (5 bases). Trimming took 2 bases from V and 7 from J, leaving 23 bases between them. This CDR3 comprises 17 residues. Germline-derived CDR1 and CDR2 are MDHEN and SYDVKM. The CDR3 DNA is TGTGCCAGCAGTTTACCGCAAGCCGGGACCCCTGGAGGTGGCTACACCTTC. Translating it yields CASSLPQAGTPGGGYTF.

The CDR3 DNA sequence: TGTGCCAGTACTGGGCAGGGGTGGAATGGCTACACCTTC. Amino acids: CASTGQGWNGYTF. The rearrangement uses TRBV19 and TRBJ1-2; TRBD1 is a possible D gene (6 bases). Trimming pared 7 bases from V and 6 bases from J, leaving 15 bases between. The CDR3 is 13 residues long. Germline V CDR1 and CDR2: LNHDA, SQIVND (reference sequence). Looking up the rest from reference TRBV19 and TRBJ1-2 gives the full variable domain: DGGITQSPKYLFRKEGQNVTLSCEQNLNHDAMYWYRQDPGQGLRLIYYSQIVNDFQKGDIAEGYSVSREKKESFPLTVTSAQKNPTAFYLCASTGQGWNGYTFGSGTRLTVV.

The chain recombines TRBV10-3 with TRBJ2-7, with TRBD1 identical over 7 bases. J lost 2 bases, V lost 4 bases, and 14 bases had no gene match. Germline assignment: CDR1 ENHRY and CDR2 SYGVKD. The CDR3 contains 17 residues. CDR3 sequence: CAISGDVWGQPTYEQYF. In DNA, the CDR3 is TGTGCCATCAGTGGCGACGTCTGGGGACAGCCAACCTACGAGCAGTACTTC.

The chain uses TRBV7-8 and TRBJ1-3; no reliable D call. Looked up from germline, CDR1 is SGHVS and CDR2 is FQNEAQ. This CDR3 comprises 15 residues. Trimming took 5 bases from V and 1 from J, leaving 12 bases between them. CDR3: CASSDRDGSGNTIYF. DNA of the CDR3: TGTGCCAGCAGCGATCGTGACGGTTCTGGAAACACCATATATTTT.

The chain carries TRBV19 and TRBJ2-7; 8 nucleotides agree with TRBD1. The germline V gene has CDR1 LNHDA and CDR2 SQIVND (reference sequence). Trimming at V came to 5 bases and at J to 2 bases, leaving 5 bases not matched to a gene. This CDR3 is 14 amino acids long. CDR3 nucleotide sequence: TGTGCCAGTAGTGACAGGGGTTCGCCCTACGAGCAGTACTTC. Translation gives CASSDRGSPYEQYF. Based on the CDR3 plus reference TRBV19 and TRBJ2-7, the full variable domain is DGGITQSPKYLFRKEGQNVTLSCEQNLNHDAMYWYRQDPGQGLRLIYYSQIVNDFQKGDIAEGYSVSREKKESFPLTVTSAQKNPTAFYLCASSDRGSPYEQYFGPGTRLTVT.

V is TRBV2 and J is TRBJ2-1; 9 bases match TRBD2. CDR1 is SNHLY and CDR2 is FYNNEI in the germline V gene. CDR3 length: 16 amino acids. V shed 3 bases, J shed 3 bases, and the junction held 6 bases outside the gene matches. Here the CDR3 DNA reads TGTGCCAGCAGTGAGAGACTAGCGGCCTACTACAATGAGCAGTTCTTC. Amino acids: CASSERLAAYYNEQFF.

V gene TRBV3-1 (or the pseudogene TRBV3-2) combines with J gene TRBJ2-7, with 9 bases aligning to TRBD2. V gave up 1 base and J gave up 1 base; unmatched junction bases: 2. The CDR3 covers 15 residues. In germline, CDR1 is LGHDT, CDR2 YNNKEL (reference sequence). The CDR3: CASSQGLAESYEQYF. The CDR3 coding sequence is TGTGCCAGCAGCCAAGGACTAGCGGAGTCCTACGAGCAGTACTTC.

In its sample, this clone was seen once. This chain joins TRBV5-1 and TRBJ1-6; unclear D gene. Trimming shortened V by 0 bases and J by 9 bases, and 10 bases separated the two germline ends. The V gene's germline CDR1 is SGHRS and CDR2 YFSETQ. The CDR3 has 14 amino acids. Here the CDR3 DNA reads TGCGCCAGCAGCTTGGGCGATACGGGTTCACCCCTCCACTTT. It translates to CASSLGDTGSPLHF.

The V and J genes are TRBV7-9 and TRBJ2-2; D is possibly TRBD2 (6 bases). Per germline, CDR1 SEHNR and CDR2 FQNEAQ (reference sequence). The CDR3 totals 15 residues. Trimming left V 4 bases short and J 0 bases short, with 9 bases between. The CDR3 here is CASSYRLANTGELFF. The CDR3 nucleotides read TGTGCCAGCAGCTATCGACTAGCGAACACCGGGGAGCTGTTTTTT.

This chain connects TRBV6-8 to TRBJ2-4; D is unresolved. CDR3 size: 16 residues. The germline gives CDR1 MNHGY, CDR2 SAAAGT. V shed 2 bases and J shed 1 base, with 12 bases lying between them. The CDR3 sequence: CASSYGLEKAKNIQYF. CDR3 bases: TGTGCCAGCAGTTACGGTTTGGAAAAGGCCAAAAACATTCAGTACTTC.

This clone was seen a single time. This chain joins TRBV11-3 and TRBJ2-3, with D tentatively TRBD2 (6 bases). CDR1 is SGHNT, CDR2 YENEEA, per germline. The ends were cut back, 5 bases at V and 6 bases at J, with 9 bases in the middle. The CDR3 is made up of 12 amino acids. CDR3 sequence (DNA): TGTGCCAGCAGCAGCGCGGGGGATACGCAGTATTTT. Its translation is CASSSAGDTQYF.

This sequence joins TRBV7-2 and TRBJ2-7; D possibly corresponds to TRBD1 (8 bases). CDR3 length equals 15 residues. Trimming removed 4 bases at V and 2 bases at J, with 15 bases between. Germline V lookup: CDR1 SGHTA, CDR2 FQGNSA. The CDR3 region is CASSSTGGATYEQYF. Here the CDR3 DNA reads TGTGCCAGCAGCTCCACAGGGGGGGCGACCTACGAGCAGTACTTC.

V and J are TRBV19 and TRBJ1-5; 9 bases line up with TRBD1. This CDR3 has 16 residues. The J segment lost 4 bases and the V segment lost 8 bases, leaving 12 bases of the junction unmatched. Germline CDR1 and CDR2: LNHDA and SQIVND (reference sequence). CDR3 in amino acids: CASLEQGGQGNQPQHF. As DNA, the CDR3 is TGTGCCAGTCTCGAACAGGGGGGACAGGGAAATCAGCCCCAGCATTTT.

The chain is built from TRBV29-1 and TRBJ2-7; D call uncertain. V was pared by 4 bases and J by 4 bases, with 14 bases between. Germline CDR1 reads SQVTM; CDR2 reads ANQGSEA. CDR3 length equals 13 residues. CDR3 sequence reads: CSVAPVLPYEQYF. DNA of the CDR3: TGCAGCGTTGCCCCGGTTCTCCCATACGAGCAGTACTTC.

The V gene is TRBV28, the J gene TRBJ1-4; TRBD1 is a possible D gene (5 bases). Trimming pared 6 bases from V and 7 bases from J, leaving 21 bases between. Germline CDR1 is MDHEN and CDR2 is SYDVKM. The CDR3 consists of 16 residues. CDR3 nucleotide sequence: TGTGCCAGCAGCCTTGCGGATAGGCGGAGGGGTGAAAAACTGTTTTTT. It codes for CASSLADRRRGEKLFF.